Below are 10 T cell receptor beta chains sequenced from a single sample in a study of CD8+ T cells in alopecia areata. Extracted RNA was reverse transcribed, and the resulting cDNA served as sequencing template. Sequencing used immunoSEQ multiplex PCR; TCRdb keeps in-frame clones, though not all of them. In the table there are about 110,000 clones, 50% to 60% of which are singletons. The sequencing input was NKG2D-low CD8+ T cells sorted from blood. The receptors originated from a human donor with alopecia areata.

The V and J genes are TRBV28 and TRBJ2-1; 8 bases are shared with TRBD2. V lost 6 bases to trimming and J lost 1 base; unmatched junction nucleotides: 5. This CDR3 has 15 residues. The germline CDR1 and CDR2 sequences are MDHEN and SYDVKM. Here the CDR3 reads CASRTAGDSYNEQFF. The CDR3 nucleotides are TGTGCCAGCAGAACAGCGGGAGATTCCTACAATGAGCAGTTCTTC.

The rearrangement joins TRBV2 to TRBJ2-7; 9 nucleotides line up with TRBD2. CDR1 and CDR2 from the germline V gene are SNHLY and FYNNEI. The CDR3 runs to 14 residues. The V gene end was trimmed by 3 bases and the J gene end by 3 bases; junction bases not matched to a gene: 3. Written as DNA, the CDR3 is TGTGCCAGCAGTGACTCTAGCGGGGACTACGAGCAGTACTTC. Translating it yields CASSDSSGDYEQYF.

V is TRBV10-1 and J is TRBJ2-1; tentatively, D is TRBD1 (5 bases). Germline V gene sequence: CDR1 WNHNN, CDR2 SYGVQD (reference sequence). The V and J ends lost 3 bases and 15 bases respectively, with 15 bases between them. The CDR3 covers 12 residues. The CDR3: CASSEGEGLRFF. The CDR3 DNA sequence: TGCGCCAGCAGTGAAGGGGAAGGATTGAGGTTCTTC.

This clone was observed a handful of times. For the CDR3, the DNA is TGCAGCGTTGAGGCGGGAGGGATGAACGAGCAGTACTTC. As protein: CSVEAGGMNEQYF. The J gene is TRBJ2-7, the V gene TRBV29-1; 9 nucleotides line up with TRBD2. CDR1 and CDR2 from the germline V gene are SQVTM and ANQGSEA. The ends lost 3 bases at V and 5 bases at J; junction bases unmatched: 5. The CDR3 extends over 13 amino acids.

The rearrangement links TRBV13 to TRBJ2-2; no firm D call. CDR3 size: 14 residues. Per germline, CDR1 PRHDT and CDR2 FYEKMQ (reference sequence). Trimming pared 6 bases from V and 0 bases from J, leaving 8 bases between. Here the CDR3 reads CASSPPANTGELFF. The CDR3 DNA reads TGTGCCAGCAGTCCCCCAGCGAACACCGGGGAGCTGTTTTTT.

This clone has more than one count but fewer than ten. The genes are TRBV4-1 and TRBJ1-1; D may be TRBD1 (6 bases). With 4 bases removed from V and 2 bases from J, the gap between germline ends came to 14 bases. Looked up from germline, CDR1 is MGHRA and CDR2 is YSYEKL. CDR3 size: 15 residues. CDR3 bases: TGCGCCAGCAGCCCCCGCGCGGGGACAAACACTGAAGCTTTCTTT. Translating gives CASSPRAGTNTEAFF.

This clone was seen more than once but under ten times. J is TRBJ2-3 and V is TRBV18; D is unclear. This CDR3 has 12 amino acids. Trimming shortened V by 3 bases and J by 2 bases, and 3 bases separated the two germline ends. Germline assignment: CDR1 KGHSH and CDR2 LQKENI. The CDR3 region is CASSPYTDTQYF. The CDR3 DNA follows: TGTGCCAGCTCACCTTACACAGATACGCAGTATTTT.

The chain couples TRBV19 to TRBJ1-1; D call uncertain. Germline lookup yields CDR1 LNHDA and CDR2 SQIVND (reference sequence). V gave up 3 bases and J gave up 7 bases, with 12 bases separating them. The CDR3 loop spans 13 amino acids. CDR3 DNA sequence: TGTGCCAGTAGTATGTCCGAATTCGGTGAAGCTTTCTTT. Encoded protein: CASSMSEFGEAFF.

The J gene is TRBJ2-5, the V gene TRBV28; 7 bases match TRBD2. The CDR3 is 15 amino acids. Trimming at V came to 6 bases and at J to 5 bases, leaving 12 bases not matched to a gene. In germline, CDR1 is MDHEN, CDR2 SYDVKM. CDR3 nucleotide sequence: TGTGCCAGCAGGGTCCTAGCGGACCTCCGGGAGACCCAGTACTTC. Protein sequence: CASRVLADLRETQYF.

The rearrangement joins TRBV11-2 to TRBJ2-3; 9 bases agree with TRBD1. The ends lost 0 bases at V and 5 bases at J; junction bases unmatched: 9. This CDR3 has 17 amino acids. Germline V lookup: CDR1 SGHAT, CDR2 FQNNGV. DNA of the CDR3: TGTGCCAGCAGCTTAGATCCCCGGACAGGGGTAGGAGATACGCAGTATTTT. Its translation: CASSLDPRTGVGDTQYF.